The 30 T cell receptor beta chains given below trace back to one sample, sequenced in a study of shared clonotypes between healthy human individuals. The repertoire was sequenced with immunoSEQ multiplex PCR; TCRdb's copy has only in-frame clones and lacks some. In the table there are around 1,100,000 clones, 60% to 80% of which are singletons. Sample: memory CD4+ T cells from PBMCs. Subset in this sample: CD45RA-negative fraction. The receptors were sampled from a man in his late teens or twenties in good health. Some clones in this sample may be carry-over from other donors' samples.

To note about this clone: Different DNA sequences within this sample yield the same CDR3. The genes are TRBV30 and TRBJ2-1; the D is unclear. Germline CDR1 GTSNPN, CDR2 SVGIG (reference sequence). Trimming removed 1 base from V and 4 bases from J, with 5 bases in between. The CDR3 is 12 amino acids. In DNA, the CDR3 is TGTGCCTGGAGTGGTCAGTACAATGAGCAGTTCTTC. Translated: CAWSGQYNEQFF.

A single count supports this clone. V and J are TRBV28 and TRBJ1-2, with TRBD1 identical over 8 bases. Germline loops: CDR1 MDHEN, CDR2 SYDVKM. V lost 6 bases to trimming and J lost 0 bases; unmatched junction nucleotides: 6. The CDR3 totals 15 residues. For the CDR3, the DNA is TGTGCCAGCAGGCTAAGGACAGGGACTAACTATGGCTACACCTTC. Translating gives CASRLRTGTNYGYTF.

The sample holds a few counts of this clone. In the same sample, other DNA sequences code for this CDR3. This sequence joins TRBV7-9 and TRBJ2-1, with D perhaps TRBD1 (6 bases). This CDR3 comprises 13 residues. Trimming shortened V by 6 bases and J by 7 bases, and 13 bases separated the two germline ends. From germline, CDR1 is SEHNR and CDR2 FQNEAQ (reference sequence). CDR3: CASSLSQGNEQFF. The CDR3 coding sequence is TGTGCCAGCAGTCTTTCTCAGGGGAATGAGCAGTTCTTC. Full variable domain (rest looked up from reference TRBV7-9 and TRBJ2-1): DTGVSQNPRHKITKRGQNVTFRCDPISEHNRLYWYRQTLGQGPEFLTYFQNEAQLEKSRLLSDRFSAERPKGSFSTLEIQRTEQGDSAMYLCASSLSQGNEQFFGPGTRLTVL.

The CDR3 nucleotides read TGTGCCAGCAGCTTGTTTCAGAGCTACGAGCAGTACTTC. As protein: CASSLFQSYEQYF. V usage is TRBV5-4 and J usage is TRBJ2-7; no clear D. Per the germline V gene, CDR1 is SGHNT and CDR2 is YYREEE (reference sequence). The length of the CDR3 is 13 residues. The V end was cut by 1 base, the J end by 3 bases, with 8 bases between.

Only one count was recorded for this clone. CDR3 sequence: CASIPQLARTYEQYF. The CDR3, as DNA: TGTGCCAGCATCCCCCAACTAGCGCGTACCTACGAGCAGTACTTC. This chain uses TRBV6-6 with TRBJ2-7, with TRBD2 matching over 7 bases. Losses at the gene ends were 7 bases for V and 2 bases for J; bases not matched to a gene: 11. CDR3 length equals 15 residues. Germline CDR1 reads MNHNY; CDR2 reads SVGAGI (reference sequence).

DNA for the CDR3: TGTGCCATCAGTGTTCAGGGAGACTACGAGCAGTACTTC. This translates into CAISVQGDYEQYF. The chain employs TRBV10-3 and TRBJ2-7; D is perhaps TRBD1 or TRBD2 (5 bases each). The CDR3 totals 13 residues. Per the germline V gene, CDR1 is ENHRY and CDR2 is SYGVKD. The V and J ends lost 4 bases and 3 bases respectively, with 10 bases between them.

This clone was counted at least ten times. This chain connects TRBV4-1 to TRBJ1-1; a possible D gene is TRBD1 (5 bases). The V gene lost 0 bases and the J gene lost 6 bases, with 11 bases spanning the gap. The length of the CDR3 is 14 residues. From germline, CDR1 is MGHRA and CDR2 YSYEKL. CDR3 bases: TGCGCCAGCAGCCAAGAAGGGACGACAGCTGAAGCTTTCTTT. Amino acid sequence: CASSQEGTTAEAFF.

The rearrangement joins TRBV7-8 to TRBJ1-2; D is undetermined. CDR1 is SGHVS and CDR2 is FQNEAQ in the germline V gene. Trimming took 1 base from V and 1 from J, leaving 7 bases between them. This CDR3 has 14 residues. The CDR3 DNA is TGTGCCAGCAGCTTAGAGGAGGTTAACTATGGCTACACCTTC. This gives the protein CASSLEEVNYGYTF.

The chain couples TRBV28 to TRBJ1-2; unclear D gene. The CDR3 loop spans 16 amino acids. The germline CDR1 and CDR2 sequences are MDHEN and SYDVKM. The V gene lost 3 bases and the J gene lost 4 bases, with 18 bases spanning the gap. CDR3 nucleotides: TGTGCCAGCAGTTTTTTCGCGGGGTCTTTCCCCTATGGCTACACCTTC. Amino acid sequence: CASSFFAGSFPYGYTF.

This clone showed up just once. V usage is TRBV11-2 and J usage is TRBJ2-7; 10 positions match TRBD1. V lost 5 bases, J lost 6 bases, and 10 bases stayed unmatched. CDR3 length equals 15 residues. CDR1 SGHAT and CDR2 FQNNGV come from the germline V gene. In DNA, the CDR3 is TGTGCCAGCAGCACCAGGACAGGGGGTTTGGGCGAGCAGTACTTC. This sequence encodes CASSTRTGGLGEQYF.

This clone was observed a few times. The gene calls are TRBV2 and TRBJ2-2, with 14 bases identical to TRBD2. CDR3 length: 17 residues. Germline assignment: CDR1 SNHLY and CDR2 FYNNEI. V was pared by 6 bases and J by 4 bases, with 7 bases of the junction left unmatched. The CDR3 spells CASRKTSGRAGTGELFF. CDR3 DNA: TGTGCCAGCAGAAAGACTAGCGGGAGGGCCGGCACCGGGGAGCTGTTTTTT.

This chain joins TRBV7-9 and TRBJ2-1; the match to TRBD1 covers 12 bases. Germline V gene lookup returns CDR1 SEHNR and CDR2 FQNEAQ (reference sequence). V shed 5 bases, J shed 2 bases, and the junction held 7 bases outside the gene matches. This CDR3 has 17 amino acids. The CDR3 DNA sequence: TGTGCCAGCAGCAGGCGGGACAGGGGGCACCCCTACAATGAGCAGTTCTTC. It is translated as CASSRRDRGHPYNEQFF. The whole variable domain, filled in from reference TRBV7-9 and TRBJ2-1, reads DTGVSQNPRHKITKRGQNVTFRCDPISEHNRLYWYRQTLGQGPEFLTYFQNEAQLEKSRLLSDRFSAERPKGSFSTLEIQRTEQGDSAMYLCASSRRDRGHPYNEQFFGPGTRLTVL.

CDR3 loop: CASSRSGTGGQPQHF. As DNA, the CDR3 is TGTGCCAGCAGCCGCTCCGGGACAGGGGGTCAGCCCCAGCATTTT. The chain employs TRBV7-2 and TRBJ1-5; 11 nucleotides agree with TRBD1. The V and J ends lost 5 bases and 6 bases, in that order; junction bases with no gene match: 6. The CDR3 is 15 residues long. CDR1 and CDR2 (germline): SGHTA, FQGNSA.

This clone was counted only a few times. The CDR3 DNA is TGTGCCAGCAGCCCCGGGTCCCAGGGAGGAAACACCATATATTTT. Encoded protein: CASSPGSQGGNTIYF. The chain carries TRBV11-3 and TRBJ1-3; weak D call: TRBD1 (5 bases). The V and J ends lost 5 bases and 4 bases respectively, with 15 bases between them. The CDR3 contains 15 residues. Germline V gene lookup returns CDR1 SGHNT and CDR2 YENEEA.

The table lists this clone with a count of one. The rearrangement links TRBV12-5 to TRBJ1-2; 7 bases fit TRBD1. Germline values: CDR1 LGHNT, CDR2 FRNRAP. With V trimmed by 2 bases and J by 8 bases, 11 bases remained unmatched. The CDR3 consists of 15 residues. The CDR3 nucleotides read TGTGCTAGTGGTTTGCTTGAGGGGGCCCCGGGCGGCTACACCTTC. Translating gives CASGLLEGAPGGYTF.

The chain employs TRBV28 and TRBJ2-4; tentatively, D is TRBD1 (6 bases). Looked up from germline, CDR1 is MDHEN and CDR2 is SYDVKM. V was trimmed by 7 bases and J by 0 bases, leaving 13 bases between them. The CDR3 has 15 amino acids. The CDR3: CASMGQARAKNIQYF. CDR3 coding DNA: TGTGCCAGCATGGGACAAGCCCGAGCCAAAAACATTCAGTACTTC. The variable domain in full, with the rest retrieved from reference TRBV28 and TRBJ2-4, is DVKVTQSSRYLVKRTGEKVFLECVQDMDHENMFWYRQDPGLGLRLIYFSYDVKMKEKGDIPEGYSVSREKKERFSLILESASTNQTSMYLCASMGQARAKNIQYFGAGTRLSVL.

This clone was recorded once. The chain carries TRBV5-1 and TRBJ1-2; 8 bases map to TRBD1. Germline assignment: CDR1 SGHRS and CDR2 YFSETQ. The V and J ends lost 4 bases and 7 bases, in that order; junction bases with no gene match: 6. The CDR3 spans 13 residues. CDR3 amino acids: CASSPQGAGGYTF. The CDR3 DNA reads as TGCGCCAGCAGCCCCCAGGGGGCGGGTGGCTACACCTTC.

The chain uses TRBV28 and TRBJ1-1; D is unclear. Trimming stripped 9 bases from V and 1 base from J, with 12 bases between. Germline-derived CDR1 and CDR2 are MDHEN and SYDVKM. This CDR3 contains 13 residues. CDR3 nucleotide sequence: TGTGCCAGTTGGGGAACCTGGAACACTGAAGCTTTCTTT. Translation gives CASWGTWNTEAFF.

This clone has a single count. The rearrangement joins TRBV6-6 to TRBJ2-7, with no clear D. The CDR3 totals 11 residues. Trimming removed 5 bases from V and 6 bases from J, with 8 bases in between. Germline lookup yields CDR1 MNHNY and CDR2 SVGAGI (reference sequence). The CDR3 coding sequence is TGTGCCAGCAGTCCGAGGAGCGAGCAGTACTTC. Translating gives CASSPRSEQYF.

A word on this clone: The same CDR3 also results from other DNA sequences found in this sample. The chain uses TRBV7-9 and TRBJ2-7; unclear D gene. The V and J ends lost 3 bases and 4 bases respectively, with 7 bases between them. Per germline, CDR1 SEHNR and CDR2 FQNEAQ (reference sequence). The CDR3 covers 12 residues. CDR3 sequence: CASSLSGYEQYF. The CDR3 DNA follows: TGTGCCAGCAGCTTGAGTGGGTACGAGCAGTACTTC.

J is TRBJ1-4 and V is TRBV7-8, with D perhaps matching TRBD1 (6 bases). Germline CDR1 and CDR2: SGHVS and FQNEAQ. This CDR3 is built from 15 residues. Deletions cut 6 bases from V and 5 bases from J, with 16 bases between. CDR3: CASSPRTELNEKLFF. In nucleotides, the CDR3 is TGTGCCAGCAGTCCTCGGACAGAGCTGAATGAAAAACTGTTTTTT.

This clone appeared a single time. The chain carries TRBV6-5 and TRBJ2-7; D is undetermined. This CDR3 spans 11 amino acids. The germline V gene encodes CDR1 MNHEY and CDR2 SVGAGI. The V end lost 6 bases, the J end lost 7 bases, and 10 bases lay between the germline ends. CDR3 region: CASSRAGEQYF. Written as DNA, the CDR3 is TGTGCCAGCAGCCGAGCCGGGGAGCAGTACTTC.

This clone was counted ten times or more. This sequence joins TRBV7-8 and TRBJ1-5; D is ambiguous. The germline V gene has CDR1 SGHVS and CDR2 FQNEAQ. The CDR3 loop spans 15 amino acids. The V end was cut by 0 bases, the J end by 3 bases, with 9 bases between. The CDR3 spells CASSLAPGYNQPQHF. The DNA of the CDR3 is TGTGCCAGCAGCTTAGCGCCCGGGTACAATCAGCCCCAGCATTTT.

Concerning this clone: Other nucleotide sequences in the sample specify the same CDR3. The rearrangement links TRBV6-5 to TRBJ1-3, with D uncertain. Between the trimmed V and J ends, which lost 0 bases and 4 bases, there was a span of 1 base. In germline, CDR1 is MNHEY, CDR2 SVGAGI. This CDR3 has 12 amino acids. DNA of the CDR3: TGTGCCAGCAGTTACTCAGGAAACACCATATATTTT. Translated, it gives CASSYSGNTIYF.

V usage is TRBV7-9 and J usage is TRBJ1-2; 9 bases are shared with TRBD1. Germline assignment: CDR1 SEHNR and CDR2 FQNEAQ (reference sequence). The CDR3 covers 15 residues. V was pared by 5 bases and J by 8 bases, with 12 bases of the junction left unmatched. CDR3 DNA sequence: TGTGCCAGCAGCGCCTACGGGACAGGGTTTGGCGGCTACACCTTC. It codes for CASSAYGTGFGGYTF.

This chain uses TRBV7-9 with TRBJ2-7; a weak D match, TRBD1 (5 bases). V was cut by 4 bases and J by 3 bases, with 10 bases left in between. The CDR3 runs to 13 residues. CDR1 and CDR2 from the germline V gene are SEHNR and FQNEAQ (reference sequence). The CDR3 loop is CASSSPGFYEQYF. Written as DNA, the CDR3 is TGTGCCAGCAGCTCGCCAGGGTTCTACGAGCAGTACTTC.

The gene calls are TRBV7-3 and TRBJ2-3; D is perhaps TRBD2 (6 bases). This CDR3 contains 14 residues. Trimming left V 5 bases short and J 0 bases short, with 9 bases between. The germline V gene encodes CDR1 SGHTA and CDR2 FQGTGA. CDR3 residues: CASSVSGSTDTQYF. The CDR3 nucleotides read TGTGCCAGCAGCGTTAGCGGAAGCACAGATACGCAGTATTTT.

The chain is built from TRBV18 and TRBJ1-2; perhaps TRBD1 as D (5 bases). The V gene's germline CDR1 is KGHSH and CDR2 LQKENI. V lost 2 bases and J 4 bases, leaving 14 bases between the germline ends. The CDR3 has 15 residues. CDR3 protein: CASSPDRGALYGYTF. The CDR3 coding sequence is TGTGCCAGCTCACCAGATAGAGGGGCTCTCTATGGCTACACCTTC. Combining the CDR3 with reference TRBV18 and TRBJ1-2 gives the whole variable domain NAGVMQNPRHLVRRRGQEARLRCSPMKGHSHVYWYRQLPEEGLKFMVYLQKENIIDESGMPKERFSAEFPKEGPSILRIQQVVRGDSAAYFCASSPDRGALYGYTFGSGTRLTVV.

This clone was counted at least ten times. The genes are TRBV27 and TRBJ1-2; D is ambiguous. Germline V gene data show CDR1 as MNHEY and CDR2 as SMNVEV (reference sequence). Trimming removed 5 bases at V and 2 bases at J, with 9 bases between. The CDR3 spans 13 residues. The CDR3 spells CASSPNGNYGYTF. The DNA for the CDR3 is TGTGCCAGCAGTCCCAACGGGAACTATGGCTACACCTTC.

This chain links TRBV6-1 with TRBJ2-5, with D possibly being TRBD2 (5 bases). The CDR3 is 10 residues long. Trimming left V 8 bases short and J 5 bases short, with 6 bases between. Germline lookup yields CDR1 MNHNS and CDR2 SASEGT. In DNA, the CDR3 is TGTGCCAGCGAGGGCGAGACCCAGTACTTC. Translated: CASEGETQYF.